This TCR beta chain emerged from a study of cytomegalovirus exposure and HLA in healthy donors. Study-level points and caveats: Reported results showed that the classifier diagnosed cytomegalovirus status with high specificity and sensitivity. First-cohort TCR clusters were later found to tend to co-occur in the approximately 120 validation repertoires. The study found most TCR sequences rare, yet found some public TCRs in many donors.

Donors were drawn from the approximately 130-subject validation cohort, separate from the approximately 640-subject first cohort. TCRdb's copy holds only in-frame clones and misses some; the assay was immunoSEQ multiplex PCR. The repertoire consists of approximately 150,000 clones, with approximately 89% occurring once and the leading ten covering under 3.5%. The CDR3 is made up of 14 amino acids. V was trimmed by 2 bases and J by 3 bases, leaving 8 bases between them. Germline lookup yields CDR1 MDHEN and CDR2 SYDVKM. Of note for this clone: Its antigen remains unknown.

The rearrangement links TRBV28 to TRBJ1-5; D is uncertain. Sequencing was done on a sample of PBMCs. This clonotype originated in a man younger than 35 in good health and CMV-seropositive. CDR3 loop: CASSLVRSNQPQHF. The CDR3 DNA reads TGTGCCAGCAGTTTAGTACGGTCCAATCAGCCCCAGCATTTT.